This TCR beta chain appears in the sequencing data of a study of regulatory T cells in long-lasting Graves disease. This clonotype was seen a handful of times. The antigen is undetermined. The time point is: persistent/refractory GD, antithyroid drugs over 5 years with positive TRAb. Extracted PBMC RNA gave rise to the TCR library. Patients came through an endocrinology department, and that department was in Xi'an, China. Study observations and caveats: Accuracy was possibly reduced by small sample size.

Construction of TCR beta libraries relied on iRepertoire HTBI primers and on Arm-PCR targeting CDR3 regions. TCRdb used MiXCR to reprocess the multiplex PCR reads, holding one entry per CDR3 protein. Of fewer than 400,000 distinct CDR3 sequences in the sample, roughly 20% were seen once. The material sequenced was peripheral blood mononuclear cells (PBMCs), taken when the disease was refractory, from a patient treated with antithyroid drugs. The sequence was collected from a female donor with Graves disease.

In nucleotides, the CDR3 is TGTGCCAGTAGTAGAGGGACAGGGGGAATCTACGAGCAGTACTTC. Protein product: CASSRGTGGIYEQYF. The genes are TRBV19 and TRBJ2-7; TRBD1 matches at 11 bases. Looked up from germline, CDR1 is LNHDA and CDR2 is SQIVND (reference sequence). The CDR3 is 15 residues long. The V segment lost 4 bases and the J segment 3 bases; nucleotides outside the gene matches: 5.